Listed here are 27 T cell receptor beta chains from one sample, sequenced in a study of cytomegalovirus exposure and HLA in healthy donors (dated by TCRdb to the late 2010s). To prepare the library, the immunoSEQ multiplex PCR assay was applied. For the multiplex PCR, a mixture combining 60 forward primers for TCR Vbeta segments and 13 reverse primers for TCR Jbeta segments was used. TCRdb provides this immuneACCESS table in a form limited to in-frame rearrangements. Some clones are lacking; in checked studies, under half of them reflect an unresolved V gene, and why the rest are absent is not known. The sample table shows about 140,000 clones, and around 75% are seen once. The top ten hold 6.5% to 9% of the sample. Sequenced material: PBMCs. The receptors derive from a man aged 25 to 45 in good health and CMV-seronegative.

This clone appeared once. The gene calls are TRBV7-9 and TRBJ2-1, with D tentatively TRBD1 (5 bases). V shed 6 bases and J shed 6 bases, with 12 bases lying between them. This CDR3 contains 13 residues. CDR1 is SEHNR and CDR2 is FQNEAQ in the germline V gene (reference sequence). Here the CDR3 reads CASRQGASNEQFF. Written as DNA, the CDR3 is TGTGCCAGCAGACAAGGGGCATCCAATGAGCAGTTCTTC.

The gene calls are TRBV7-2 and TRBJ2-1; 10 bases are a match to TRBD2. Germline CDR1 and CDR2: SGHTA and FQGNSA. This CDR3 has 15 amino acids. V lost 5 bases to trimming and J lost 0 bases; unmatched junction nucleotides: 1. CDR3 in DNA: TGTGCCAGCAGCCCTAGCGGGAGCTCCTACAATGAGCAGTTCTTC. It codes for CASSPSGSSYNEQFF.

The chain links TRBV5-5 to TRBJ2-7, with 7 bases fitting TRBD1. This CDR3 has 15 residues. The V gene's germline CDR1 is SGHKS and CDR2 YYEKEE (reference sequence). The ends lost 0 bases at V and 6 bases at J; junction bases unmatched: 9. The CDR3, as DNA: TGTGCCAGCAGCTTGGGTGTCGGACAGGCGGGCGAGCAGTACTTC. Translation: CASSLGVGQAGEQYF.

The CDR3: CASSPTTSGVEQFF. The CDR3 DNA follows: TGTGCCAGCAGCCCTACGACTAGCGGGGTTGAGCAGTTCTTC. The chain recombines TRBV27 with TRBJ2-1, with TRBD2 matching 11 bases. The CDR3 sequence is 14 residues long. Germline trimming cut 6 bases from V and 9 bases from J; bases unmatched to any gene: 7. CDR1 is MNHEY, CDR2 SMNVEV, per germline (reference sequence).

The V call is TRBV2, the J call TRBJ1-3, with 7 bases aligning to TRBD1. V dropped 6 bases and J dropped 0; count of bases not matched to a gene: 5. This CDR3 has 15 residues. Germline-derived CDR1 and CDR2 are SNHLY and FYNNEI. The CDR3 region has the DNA TGTGCCAGCAGAATAAGACAGGGCTCTGGAAACACCATATATTTT. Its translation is CASRIRQGSGNTIYF.

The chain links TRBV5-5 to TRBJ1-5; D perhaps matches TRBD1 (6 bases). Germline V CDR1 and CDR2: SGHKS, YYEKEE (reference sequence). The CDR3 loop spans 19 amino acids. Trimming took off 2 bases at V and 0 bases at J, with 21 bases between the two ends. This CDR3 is CASSLSPNREGYSNQPQHF. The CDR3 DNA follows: TGTGCCAGCAGCTTAAGCCCGAACAGGGAGGGGTATAGCAATCAGCCCCAGCATTTT.

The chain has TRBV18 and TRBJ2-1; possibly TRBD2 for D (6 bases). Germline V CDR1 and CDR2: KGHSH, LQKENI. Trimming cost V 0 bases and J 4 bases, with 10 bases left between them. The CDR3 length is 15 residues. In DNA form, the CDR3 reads TGTGCCAGCTCACCACCAACGGGAGTTTACAATGAGCAGTTCTTC. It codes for CASSPPTGVYNEQFF.

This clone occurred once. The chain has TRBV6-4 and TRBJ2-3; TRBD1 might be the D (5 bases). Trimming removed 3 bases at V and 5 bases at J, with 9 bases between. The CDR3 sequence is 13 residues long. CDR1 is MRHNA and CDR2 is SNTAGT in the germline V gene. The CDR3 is CASSEQALDTQYF. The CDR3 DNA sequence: TGTGCCAGCAGTGAACAGGCCCTAGATACGCAGTATTTT.

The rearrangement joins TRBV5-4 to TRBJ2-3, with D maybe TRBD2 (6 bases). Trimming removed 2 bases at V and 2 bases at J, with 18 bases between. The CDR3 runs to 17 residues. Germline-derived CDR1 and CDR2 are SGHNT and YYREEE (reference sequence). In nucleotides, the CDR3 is TGTGCCAGCAGCTTTTCTCCCCAGCGGGTAAACACAGATACGCAGTATTTT. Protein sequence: CASSFSPQRVNTDTQYF.

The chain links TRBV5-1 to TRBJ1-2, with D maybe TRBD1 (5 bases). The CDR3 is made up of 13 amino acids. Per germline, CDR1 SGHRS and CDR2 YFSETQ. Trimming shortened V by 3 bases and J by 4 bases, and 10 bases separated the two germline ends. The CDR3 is CASSYQDSYGYTF. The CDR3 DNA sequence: TGCGCCAGCAGCTACCAAGACAGCTATGGCTACACCTTC.

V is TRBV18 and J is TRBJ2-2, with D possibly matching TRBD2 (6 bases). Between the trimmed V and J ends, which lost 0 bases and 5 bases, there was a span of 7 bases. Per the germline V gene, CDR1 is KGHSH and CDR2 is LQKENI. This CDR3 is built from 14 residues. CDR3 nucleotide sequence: TGTGCCAGCTCACCACCGGGACTTACCGGGGAGCTGTTTTTT. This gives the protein CASSPPGLTGELFF. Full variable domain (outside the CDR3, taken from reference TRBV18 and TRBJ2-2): NAGVMQNPRHLVRRRGQEARLRCSPMKGHSHVYWYRQLPEEGLKFMVYLQKENIIDESGMPKERFSAEFPKEGPSILRIQQVVRGDSAAYFCASSPPGLTGELFFGEGSRLTVL.

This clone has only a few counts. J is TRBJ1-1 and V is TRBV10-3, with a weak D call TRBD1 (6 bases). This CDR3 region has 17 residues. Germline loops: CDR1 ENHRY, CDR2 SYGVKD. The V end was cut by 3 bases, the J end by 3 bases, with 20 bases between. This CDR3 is CAISDLWRQGIHTEAFF. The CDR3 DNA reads TGTGCCATCAGTGATTTGTGGAGGCAGGGGATCCACACTGAAGCTTTCTTT.

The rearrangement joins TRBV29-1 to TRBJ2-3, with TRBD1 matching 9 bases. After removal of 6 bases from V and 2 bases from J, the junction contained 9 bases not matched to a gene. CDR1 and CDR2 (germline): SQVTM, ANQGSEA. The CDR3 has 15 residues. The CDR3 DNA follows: TGCAGCGTCGTAGGGGGGACAGGGTACACAGATACGCAGTATTTT. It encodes CSVVGGTGYTDTQYF.

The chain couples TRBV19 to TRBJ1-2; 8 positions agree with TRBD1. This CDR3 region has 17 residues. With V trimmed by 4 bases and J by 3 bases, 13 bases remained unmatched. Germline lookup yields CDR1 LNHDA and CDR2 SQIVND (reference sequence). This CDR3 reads CASSTSLALTGDYGYTF. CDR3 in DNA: TGTGCCAGTAGTACATCTCTCGCCTTGACAGGGGACTATGGCTACACCTTC.

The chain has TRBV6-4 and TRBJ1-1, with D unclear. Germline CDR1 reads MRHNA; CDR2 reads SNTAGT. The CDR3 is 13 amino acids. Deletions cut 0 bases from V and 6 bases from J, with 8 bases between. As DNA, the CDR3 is TGTGCCAGCAGTGACTCGTACGGGTCTGAAGCTTTCTTT. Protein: CASSDSYGSEAFF.

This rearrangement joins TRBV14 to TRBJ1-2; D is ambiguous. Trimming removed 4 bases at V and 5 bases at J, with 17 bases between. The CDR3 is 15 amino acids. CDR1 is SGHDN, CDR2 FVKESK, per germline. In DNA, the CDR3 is TGTGCCAGCAGCCCCGAGTATCTACCTCTATATGGCTACACCTTC. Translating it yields CASSPEYLPLYGYTF.

DNA of the CDR3: TGCAGCGTGCTGACCGGGGGGTCAGATACGCAGTATTTT. Its protein product is CSVLTGGSDTQYF. The rearrangement links TRBV29-1 to TRBJ2-3; 7 bases agree with TRBD2. J was trimmed by 4 bases and V by 6 bases; bases with no gene match: 7. The CDR3 is made up of 13 amino acids. CDR1 and CDR2 (germline): SQVTM, ANQGSEA.

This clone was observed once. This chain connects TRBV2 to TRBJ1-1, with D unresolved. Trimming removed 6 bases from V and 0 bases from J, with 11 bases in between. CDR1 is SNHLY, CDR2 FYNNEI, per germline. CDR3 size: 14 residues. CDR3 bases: TGTGCCAGCAGAAAGCCCGACATGAACACTGAAGCTTTCTTT. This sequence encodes CASRKPDMNTEAFF.

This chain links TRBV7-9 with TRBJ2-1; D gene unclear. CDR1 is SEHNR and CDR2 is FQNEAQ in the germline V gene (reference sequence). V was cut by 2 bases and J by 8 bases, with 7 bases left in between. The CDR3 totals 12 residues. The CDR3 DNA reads TGTGCCAGCAGCTTACTGGCCCATGAGCAGTTCTTC. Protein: CASSLLAHEQFF.

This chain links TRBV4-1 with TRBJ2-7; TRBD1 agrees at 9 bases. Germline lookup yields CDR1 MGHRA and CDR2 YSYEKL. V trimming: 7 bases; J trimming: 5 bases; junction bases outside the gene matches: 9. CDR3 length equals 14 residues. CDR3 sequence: CASTSSDRGNEQYF. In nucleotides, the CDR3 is TGCGCCAGCACATCCTCGGACAGGGGCAACGAGCAGTACTTC.

CDR3 residues: CSVEDPGTSEKLFF. The CDR3 nucleotides read TGCAGCGTTGAAGATCCCGGGACTTCAGAAAAACTGTTTTTT. V gene TRBV29-1 combines with J gene TRBJ1-4; D perhaps matches TRBD1 (5 bases). The CDR3 contains 14 residues. Trimming left V 0 bases short and J 8 bases short, with 13 bases between. CDR1 is SQVTM and CDR2 is ANQGSEA in the germline V gene.

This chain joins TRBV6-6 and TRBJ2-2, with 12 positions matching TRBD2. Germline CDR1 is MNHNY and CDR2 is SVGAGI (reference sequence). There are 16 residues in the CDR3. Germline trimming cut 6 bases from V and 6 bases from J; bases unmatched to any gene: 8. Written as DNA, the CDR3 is TGTGCCAGCAGCGACCCTAGCGGGAGGGCCTCCGGGGAGCTGTTTTTT. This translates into CASSDPSGRASGELFF.

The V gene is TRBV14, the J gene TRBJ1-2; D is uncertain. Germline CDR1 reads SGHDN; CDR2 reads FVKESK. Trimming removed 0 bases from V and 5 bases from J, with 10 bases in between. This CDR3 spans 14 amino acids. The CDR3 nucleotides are TGTGCCAGCAGCCAAGATGGCGGAGGATATGGCTACACCTTC. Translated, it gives CASSQDGGGYGYTF. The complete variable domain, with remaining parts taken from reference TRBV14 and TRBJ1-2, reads EAGVTQFPSHSVIEKGQTVTLRCDPISGHDNLYWYRRVMGKEIKFLLHFVKESKQDESGMPNNRFLAERTGGTYSTLKVQPAELEDSGVYFCASSQDGGGYGYTFGSGTRLTVV.

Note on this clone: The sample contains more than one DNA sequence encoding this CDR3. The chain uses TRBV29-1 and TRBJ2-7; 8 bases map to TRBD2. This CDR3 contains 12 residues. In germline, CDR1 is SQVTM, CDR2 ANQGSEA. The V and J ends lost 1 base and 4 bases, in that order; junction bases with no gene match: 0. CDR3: CSVEAGGYEQYF. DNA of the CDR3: TGCAGCGTTGAAGCGGGAGGGTACGAGCAGTACTTC.

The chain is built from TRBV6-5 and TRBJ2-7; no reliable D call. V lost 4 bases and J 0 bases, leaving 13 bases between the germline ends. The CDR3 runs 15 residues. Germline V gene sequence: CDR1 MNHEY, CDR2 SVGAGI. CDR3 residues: CASSLTPLSSYEQYF. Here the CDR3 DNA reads TGTGCCAGCAGTTTAACCCCCTTGAGCTCCTACGAGCAGTACTTC.

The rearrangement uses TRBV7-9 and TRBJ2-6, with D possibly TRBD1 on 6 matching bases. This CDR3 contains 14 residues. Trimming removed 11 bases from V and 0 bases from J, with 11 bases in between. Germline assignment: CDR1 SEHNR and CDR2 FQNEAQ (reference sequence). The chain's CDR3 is CAVDRTSGANVLTF. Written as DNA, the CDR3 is TGTGCCGTCGACAGGACCTCTGGGGCCAACGTCCTGACTTTC.

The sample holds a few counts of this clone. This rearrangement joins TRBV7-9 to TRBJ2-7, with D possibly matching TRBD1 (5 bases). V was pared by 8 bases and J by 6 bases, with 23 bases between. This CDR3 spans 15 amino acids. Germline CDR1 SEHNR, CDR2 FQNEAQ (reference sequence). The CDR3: CASRPIAGQTSEQYF. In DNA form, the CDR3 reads TGTGCCAGCCGCCCGATTGCAGGACAAACCAGCGAGCAGTACTTC.